One and the same sample provided the 30 T cell receptor beta chains below, sequenced in a study of blood T cell repertoires in COVID-19. The assay was immunoSEQ multiplex PCR, and TCRdb's table has in-frame clones only and misses some. Here the sample spans some 89,000 clones, about nine tenths being singletons. The sequencing input was peripheral blood. These TCRs come from a man in his sixties with acute or convalescent COVID-19.

The rearrangement uses TRBV29-1 and TRBJ1-4; 8 bases align to TRBD1. From germline, CDR1 is SQVTM and CDR2 ANQGSEA. This CDR3 contains 14 residues. Trimming removed 4 bases from V and 6 bases from J; junction bases left unmatched: 7. The CDR3: CSVVTGGAYEKLFF. As DNA, the CDR3 is TGCAGCGTTGTCACAGGGGGGGCTTATGAAAAACTGTTTTTT.

The chain is built from TRBV13 and TRBJ1-1; the D is unclear. Germline CDR1 PRHDT, CDR2 FYEKMQ (reference sequence). The CDR3 consists of 15 residues. The germline V and J ends were trimmed by 0 bases and 4 bases, with 12 bases remaining between them. The CDR3, as DNA: TGTGCCAGCAGCTTAGGAGTCAAAAGGAGCACTGAAGCTTTCTTT. This gives the protein CASSLGVKRSTEAFF.

V is TRBV5-1 and J is TRBJ1-1; D uncertain. The CDR3 is 14 residues long. Between the trimmed V and J ends, which lost 3 bases and 1 base, there was a span of 10 bases. CDR1 is SGHRS, CDR2 YFSETQ, per germline. DNA for the CDR3: TGCGCCAGCAGCTCCACCGGGGAGAACACTGAAGCTTTCTTT. Translated: CASSSTGENTEAFF.

This rearrangement joins TRBV6-6 to TRBJ2-1; the match to TRBD1 covers 8 bases. The CDR3 has 16 amino acids. In germline, CDR1 is MNHNY, CDR2 SVGAGI (reference sequence). Trimming at V came to 0 bases and at J to 4 bases, leaving 5 bases not matched to a gene. CDR3 nucleotides: TGTGCCAGCAGTTACTCCGGACAGGGTTCATACAATGAGCAGTTCTTC. Its protein product is CASSYSGQGSYNEQFF.

The chain joins TRBV30 to TRBJ1-1, with D perhaps TRBD1 (6 bases). This CDR3 comprises 14 residues. V lost 2 bases, J lost 5 bases, and 15 bases lay in between. Germline-derived CDR1 and CDR2 are GTSNPN and SVGIG (reference sequence). The CDR3 loop is CAWSSWGLGTEAFF. CDR3 nucleotides: TGTGCCTGGAGTTCATGGGGGCTTGGGACTGAAGCTTTCTTT. Based on the CDR3 plus reference TRBV30 and TRBJ1-1, the full variable domain is SQTIHQWPATLVQPVGSPLSLECTVEGTSNPNLYWYRQAAGRGLQLLFYSVGIGQISSEVPQNLSASRPQDRQFILSSKKLLLSDSGFYLCAWSSWGLGTEAFFGQGTRLTVV.

V and J are TRBV11-2 and TRBJ1-2; tentatively, D is TRBD1 (6 bases). The CDR3 contains 15 residues. Between the trimmed V and J ends, which lost 0 bases and 4 bases, there was a span of 12 bases. The V gene's germline CDR1 is SGHAT and CDR2 FQNNGV. CDR3 sequence (DNA): TGTGCCAGCAGCTTAGATCGACAGGTCGGCTATGGCTACACCTTC. Translation: CASSLDRQVGYGYTF.

The V and J genes are TRBV5-1 and TRBJ2-2; D perhaps matches TRBD1 (5 bases). This CDR3 is built from 14 residues. V was pared by 6 bases and J by 0 bases, with 9 bases between. The germline V gene has CDR1 SGHRS and CDR2 YFSETQ. CDR3 loop: CASTDSSNTGELFF. CDR3 in DNA: TGCGCCAGCACCGACAGCTCGAACACCGGGGAGCTGTTTTTT.

V is TRBV10-3 and J is TRBJ1-5, with 8 bases that match TRBD1. This CDR3 region has 15 residues. V was clipped by 3 bases and J by 5 bases; unmatched bases: 6. Germline V CDR1 and CDR2: ENHRY, SYGVKD. The CDR3 spells CAISELTGEDQPQHF. Here the CDR3 DNA reads TGTGCCATCAGTGAATTGACAGGGGAGGATCAGCCCCAGCATTTT.

This chain connects TRBV19 to TRBJ1-2, with D uncertain. This CDR3 comprises 13 residues. Germline V gene data show CDR1 as LNHDA and CDR2 as SQIVND (reference sequence). The ends were cut back, 1 base at V and 4 bases at J, with 7 bases in the middle. In DNA, the CDR3 is TGTGCCAGTAGTATAGGCGGCAGCTATGGCTACACCTTC. Encoded protein: CASSIGGSYGYTF.

The genes are TRBV10-2 and TRBJ1-3, with D perhaps matching TRBD1 (6 bases). The germline V gene has CDR1 WSHSY and CDR2 SAAADI. CDR3 length equals 16 residues. V was clipped by 6 bases and J by 2 bases, with 17 bases between them. The CDR3 sequence: CASRFTGPEAGNTIYF. The CDR3, as DNA: TGCGCCAGCAGATTCACAGGGCCGGAGGCTGGAAACACCATATATTTT.

The V call is TRBV5-6, the J call TRBJ2-3, with 12 nucleotides matching TRBD2. The V segment lost 1 base and the J segment 4 bases; nucleotides outside the gene matches: 7. The CDR3 totals 17 residues. The germline V gene encodes CDR1 SGHDT and CDR2 YYEEEE. CDR3 protein: CASSLLAGGSPADTQYF. The CDR3 nucleotides read TGTGCCAGCAGCTTGCTAGCGGGGGGGTCCCCCGCAGATACGCAGTATTTT.

J is TRBJ2-5 and V is TRBV18; D ambiguous. The CDR3 runs to 13 residues. Trimming removed 0 bases at V and 4 bases at J, with 6 bases between. Per germline, CDR1 KGHSH and CDR2 LQKENI. The CDR3 sequence: CASSPPQAETQYF. Here the CDR3 DNA reads TGTGCCAGCTCACCACCGCAGGCAGAGACCCAGTACTTC. The entire variable domain, with the rest obtained from reference TRBV18 and TRBJ2-5, is as follows: NAGVMQNPRHLVRRRGQEARLRCSPMKGHSHVYWYRQLPEEGLKFMVYLQKENIIDESGMPKERFSAEFPKEGPSILRIQQVVRGDSAAYFCASSPPQAETQYFGPGTRLLVL.

This rearrangement joins TRBV5-1 to TRBJ1-1; TRBD1 matches at 8 bases. Germline V gene sequence: CDR1 SGHRS, CDR2 YFSETQ. CDR3 length: 13 amino acids. With 8 bases clipped from V and 3 bases from J, the junction kept 6 bases outside the gene matches. The CDR3 sequence is CASRRGQDTEAFF. In DNA, the CDR3 is TGCGCCAGTCGCAGGGGGCAGGACACTGAAGCTTTCTTT.

This rearrangement joins TRBV2 to TRBJ2-1, with 12 positions matching TRBD2. With 6 bases clipped from V and 3 bases from J, the junction kept 3 bases outside the gene matches. CDR3 size: 15 residues. From germline, CDR1 is SNHLY and CDR2 FYNNEI. CDR3 bases: TGTGCCAGCAGAGGACTAGCGGGGAACTACAATGAGCAGTTCTTC. Its protein is CASRGLAGNYNEQFF.

The chain employs TRBV7-9 and TRBJ1-1; 7 nucleotides agree with TRBD1. CDR1 is SEHNR and CDR2 is FQNEAQ in the germline V gene (reference sequence). The J segment lost 4 bases and the V segment lost 1 base, leaving 6 bases of the junction unmatched. CDR3 size: 15 residues. Written as DNA, the CDR3 is TGTGCCAGCAGCTTAGGAGGGGCAGGGGGCACTGAAGCTTTCTTT. As protein: CASSLGGAGGTEAFF. Looking up the rest from reference TRBV7-9 and TRBJ1-1 gives the full variable domain: DTGVSQNPRHKITKRGQNVTFRCDPISEHNRLYWYRQTLGQGPEFLTYFQNEAQLEKSRLLSDRFSAERPKGSFSTLEIQRTEQGDSAMYLCASSLGGAGGTEAFFGQGTRLTVV.

This chain connects TRBV11-3 to TRBJ1-1; a possible D gene is TRBD1 (5 bases). The CDR3 runs to 13 residues. The germline V and J ends were trimmed by 3 bases and 5 bases, with 10 bases remaining between them. From germline, CDR1 is SGHNT and CDR2 YENEEA. In nucleotides, the CDR3 is TGTGCCAGCAGCTTGAGGCAGGGTACTGAAGCTTTCTTT. Protein sequence: CASSLRQGTEAFF.

V is TRBV5-1 and J is TRBJ2-1; possibly TRBD2 for D (6 bases). Germline CDR1 is SGHRS and CDR2 is YFSETQ. CDR3 length: 14 amino acids. V was clipped by 4 bases and J by 6 bases, with 14 bases between them. The CDR3 DNA sequence: TGCGCCAGCAGCGACGGGACTCACATCAATGAGCAGTTCTTC. Translating gives CASSDGTHINEQFF. The complete variable domain, with remaining parts taken from reference TRBV5-1 and TRBJ2-1, reads KAGVTQTPRYLIKTRGQQVTLSCSPISGHRSVSWYQQTPGQGLQFLFEYFSETQRNKGNFPGRFSGRQFSNSRSEMNVSTLELGDSALYLCASSDGTHINEQFFGPGTRLTVL.

This clone was counted a single time. The chain couples TRBV30 to TRBJ1-5; TRBD1 matches 7 bases. This CDR3 has 13 amino acids. J gave up 2 bases and V 2 bases, and 0 bases lay outside the gene matches. Germline values: CDR1 GTSNPN, CDR2 SVGIG (reference sequence). The CDR3 region is CAWSTGGNQPQHF. The CDR3 coding sequence is TGTGCCTGGAGTACAGGGGGCAATCAGCCCCAGCATTTT.

The V gene is TRBV5-1, the J gene TRBJ1-2; TRBD1 matches 9 bases. V was pared by 0 bases and J by 4 bases, with 10 bases of the junction left unmatched. The CDR3 covers 17 residues. Germline CDR1 reads SGHRS; CDR2 reads YFSETQ. CDR3 nucleotide sequence: TGCGCCAGCAGCTTGGCAACAGGGGGCGCAGATTCCTATGGCTACACCTTC. Protein product: CASSLATGGADSYGYTF.

V usage is TRBV18 and J usage is TRBJ2-3; D perhaps matches TRBD1 (5 bases). Germline CDR1 KGHSH, CDR2 LQKENI. The CDR3 extends over 14 amino acids. Trimming took 6 bases from V and 0 from J, leaving 10 bases between them. CDR3 sequence: CASSDMSSTDTQYF. The CDR3, as DNA: TGTGCCAGCTCGGACATGTCTAGCACAGATACGCAGTATTTT.

The chain couples TRBV27 to TRBJ1-2, with D perhaps matching TRBD1 (6 bases). V lost 4 bases and J lost 3, with 15 bases in between. Looked up from germline, CDR1 is MNHEY and CDR2 is SMNVEV (reference sequence). The CDR3 length is 15 residues. CDR3 DNA sequence: TGTGCCAGCAGTTCCGGGACACCCGTCTACTATGGCTACACCTTC. This codes for CASSSGTPVYYGYTF.

V and J are TRBV21-1 and TRBJ1-2; TRBD1, the table's D call, lacks a check against the DNA. TRBV21-1 is shown as a pseudogene. The CDR3 totals 15 residues. CDR3 loop: CASSKRRKGTDGYTF. In DNA form, the CDR3 reads TGTGCCAGCAGCAAAAGGCGGAAGGGGACAGATGGCTACACCTTC.

The V call is TRBV7-2, the J call TRBJ1-3; a possible D gene is TRBD1 (5 bases). Trimming removed 3 bases at V and 4 bases at J, with 10 bases between. Germline V gives CDR1 SGHTA, CDR2 FQGNSA. This CDR3 has 14 residues. The CDR3 loop reads CASSFGAPGNTIYF. CDR3 in DNA: TGTGCCAGCAGCTTTGGGGCTCCAGGAAACACCATATATTTT.

The chain links TRBV7-2 to TRBJ2-2, with 11 bases fitting TRBD2. CDR1 and CDR2 (germline): SGHTA, FQGNSA. The CDR3 totals 14 residues. The ends lost 10 bases at V and 1 base at J; junction bases unmatched: 2. CDR3 DNA sequence: TGTGCCAAAGGACTAGCGGGGAACACCGGGGAGCTGTTTTTT. Translated: CAKGLAGNTGELFF.

The V gene is TRBV6-5, the J gene TRBJ1-1; D might be TRBD1 (5 bases). Trimming cost V 11 bases and J 2 bases, with 15 bases left between them. The CDR3 consists of 13 residues. The germline V gene has CDR1 MNHEY and CDR2 SVGAGI. As DNA, the CDR3 is TGTGCCGGCGGGGGATCGAGAAACACTGAAGCTTTCTTT. Translating it yields CAGGGSRNTEAFF.

On this clone itself: This CDR3 is also generated by other DNA sequences in the sample. The V call is TRBV5-1, the J call TRBJ2-5; 8 bases are shared with TRBD1. V lost 0 bases to trimming and J lost 2 bases; unmatched junction nucleotides: 6. Germline CDR1 is SGHRS and CDR2 is YFSETQ. CDR3 length: 16 amino acids. This CDR3 is CASSLALDRGQETQYF. CDR3 nucleotide sequence: TGCGCCAGCAGCTTGGCCTTAGACAGGGGTCAAGAGACCCAGTACTTC.

CDR3 bases: TGTGCCAGCAGCACCCCGGACAGCGGAAACACCATATATTTT. It encodes CASSTPDSGNTIYF. The V and J genes are TRBV2 and TRBJ1-3; a possible D gene is TRBD1 (6 bases). CDR1 is SNHLY and CDR2 is FYNNEI in the germline V gene. V was cut by 6 bases and J by 4 bases, with 13 bases left in between. The CDR3 loop spans 14 amino acids.

The chain uses TRBV5-5 and TRBJ2-2; 7 bases are shared with TRBD1. CDR1 is SGHKS, CDR2 YYEKEE, per germline (reference sequence). The CDR3 runs 15 residues. The V segment lost 3 bases and the J segment 4 bases; nucleotides outside the gene matches: 6. In DNA, the CDR3 is TGTGCCAGCAGCTCGGAGACAGGGCGCACCGGGGAGCTGTTTTTT. Protein: CASSSETGRTGELFF.

The genes are TRBV25-1 and TRBJ1-1, with a weak D call TRBD1 (5 bases). CDR3 length: 13 amino acids. Germline CDR1 reads MGHDK; CDR2 reads SYGVNS. With 7 bases removed from V and 1 base from J, the gap between germline ends came to 10 bases. The CDR3 DNA reads TGTGCCAGCAAGGCGGGACCGAACACTGAAGCTTTCTTT. It encodes CASKAGPNTEAFF.

The chain carries TRBV11-2 and TRBJ1-2, with D perhaps matching TRBD1 (6 bases). Germline CDR1 SGHAT, CDR2 FQNNGV. The CDR3 extends over 12 amino acids. With 5 bases removed from V and 8 bases from J, the gap between germline ends came to 12 bases. This chain's CDR3 is CASSQTGRGYTF. The CDR3 coding sequence is TGTGCCAGCAGCCAGACAGGTCGCGGCTACACCTTC.